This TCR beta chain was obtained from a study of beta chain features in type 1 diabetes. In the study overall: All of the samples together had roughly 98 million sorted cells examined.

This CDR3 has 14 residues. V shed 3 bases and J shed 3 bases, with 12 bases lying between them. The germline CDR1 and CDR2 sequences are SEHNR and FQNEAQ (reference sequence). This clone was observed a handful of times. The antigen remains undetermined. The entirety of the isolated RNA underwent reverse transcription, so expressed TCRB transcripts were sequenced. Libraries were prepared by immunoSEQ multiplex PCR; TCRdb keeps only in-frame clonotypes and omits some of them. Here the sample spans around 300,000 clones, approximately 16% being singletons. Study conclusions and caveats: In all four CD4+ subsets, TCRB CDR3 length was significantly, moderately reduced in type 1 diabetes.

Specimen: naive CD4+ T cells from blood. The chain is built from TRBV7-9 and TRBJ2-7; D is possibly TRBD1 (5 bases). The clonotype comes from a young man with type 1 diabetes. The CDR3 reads CASSLGQGLYEQYF. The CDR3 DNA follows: TGTGCCAGCAGCTTGGGGCAGGGCCTCTACGAGCAGTACTTC.